This TCR beta chain originates from a study of blood T cell repertoires in COVID-19. The CDR3 runs to 16 residues. V lost 4 bases and J lost 5, with 18 bases in between. The V gene's germline CDR1 is SGHTS and CDR2 YDEGEE. Some clones are missing from TCRdb's copy, which holds only in-frame ones; the method was immunoSEQ multiplex PCR. The sample has around 120,000 clones, about 75% seen once. The material sequenced was peripheral blood. The sequence was obtained from an elderly man with acute or convalescent COVID-19. J is TRBJ2-2 and V is TRBV5-8; D possibly corresponds to TRBD2 (5 bases). The CDR3 coding sequence is TGTGCCAGCAGCCCCGACTTCGGGAAAGGAACCGGGGAGCTGTTTTTT. Its protein product is CASSPDFGKGTGELFF. The full variable domain, rest sourced from reference TRBV5-8 and TRBJ2-2, is EAGVTQSPTHLIKTRGQQATLRCSPISGHTSVYWYQQALGLGLQFLLWYDEGEERNRGNFPPRFSGRQFPNYSSELNVNALELEDSALYLCASSPDFGKGTGELFFGEGSRLTVL.